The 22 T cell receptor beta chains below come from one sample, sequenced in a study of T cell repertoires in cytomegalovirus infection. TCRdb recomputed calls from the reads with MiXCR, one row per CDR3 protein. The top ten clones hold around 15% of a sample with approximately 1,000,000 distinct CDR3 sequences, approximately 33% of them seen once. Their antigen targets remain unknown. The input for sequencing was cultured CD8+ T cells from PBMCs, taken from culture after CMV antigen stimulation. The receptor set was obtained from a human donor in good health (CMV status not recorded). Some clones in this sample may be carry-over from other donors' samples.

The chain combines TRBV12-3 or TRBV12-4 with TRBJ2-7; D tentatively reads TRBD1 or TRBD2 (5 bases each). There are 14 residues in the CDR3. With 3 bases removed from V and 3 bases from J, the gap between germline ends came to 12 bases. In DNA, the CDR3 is TGTGCCAGCAGTTTTGGGACGGTTGGCTACGAGCAGTACTTC. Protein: CASSFGTVGYEQYF.

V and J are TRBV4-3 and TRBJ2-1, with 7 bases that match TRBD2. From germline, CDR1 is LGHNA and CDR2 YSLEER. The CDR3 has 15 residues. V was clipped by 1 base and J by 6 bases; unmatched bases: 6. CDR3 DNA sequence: TGCGCCAGCAGCCAAGGGAGCGGGGACGTCAATGAGCAGTTCTTC. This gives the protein CASSQGSGDVNEQFF.

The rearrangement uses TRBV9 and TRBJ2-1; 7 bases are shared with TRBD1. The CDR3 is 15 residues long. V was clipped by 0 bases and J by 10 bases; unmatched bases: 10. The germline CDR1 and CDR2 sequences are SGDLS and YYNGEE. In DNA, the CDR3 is TGTGCCAGCAGCGTAGTTAAGGGGGCGGTCGTGGAGCAGTTCTTC. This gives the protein CASSVVKGAVVEQFF.

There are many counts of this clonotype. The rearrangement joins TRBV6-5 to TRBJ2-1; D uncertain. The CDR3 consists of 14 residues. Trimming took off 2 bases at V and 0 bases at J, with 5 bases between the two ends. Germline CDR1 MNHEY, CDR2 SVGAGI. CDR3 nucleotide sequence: TGTGCCAGCAGTTACAGGAGCTCCTACAATGAGCAGTTCTTC. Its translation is CASSYRSSYNEQFF.

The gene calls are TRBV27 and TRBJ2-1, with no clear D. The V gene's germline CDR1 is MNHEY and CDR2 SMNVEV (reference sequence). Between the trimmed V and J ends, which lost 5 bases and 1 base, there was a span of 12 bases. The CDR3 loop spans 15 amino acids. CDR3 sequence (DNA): TGTGCCAGCAGTCCGATTCAGAGTTCCTACAATGAGCAGTTCTTC. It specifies CASSPIQSSYNEQFF.

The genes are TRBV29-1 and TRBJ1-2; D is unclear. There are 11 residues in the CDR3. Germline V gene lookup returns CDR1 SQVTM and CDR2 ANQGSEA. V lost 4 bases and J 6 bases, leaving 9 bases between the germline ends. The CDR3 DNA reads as TGCAGCGTTGGGGCGGGCGATGGCTACACCTTC. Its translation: CSVGAGDGYTF.

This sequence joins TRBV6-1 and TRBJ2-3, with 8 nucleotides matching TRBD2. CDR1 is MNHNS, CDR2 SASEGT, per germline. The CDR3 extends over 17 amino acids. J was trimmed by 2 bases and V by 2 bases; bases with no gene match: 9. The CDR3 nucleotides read TGTGCCAGCAGTGAACCCCCAGGGCGGGGGGCCACAGATACGCAGTATTTT. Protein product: CASSEPPGRGATDTQYF.

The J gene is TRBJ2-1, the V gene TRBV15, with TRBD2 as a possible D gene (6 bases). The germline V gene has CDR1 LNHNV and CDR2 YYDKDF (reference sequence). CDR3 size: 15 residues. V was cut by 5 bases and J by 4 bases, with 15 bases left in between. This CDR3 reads CATSGRQKLYNEQFF. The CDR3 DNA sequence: TGTGCCACCAGCGGGAGGCAGAAACTATACAATGAGCAGTTCTTC.

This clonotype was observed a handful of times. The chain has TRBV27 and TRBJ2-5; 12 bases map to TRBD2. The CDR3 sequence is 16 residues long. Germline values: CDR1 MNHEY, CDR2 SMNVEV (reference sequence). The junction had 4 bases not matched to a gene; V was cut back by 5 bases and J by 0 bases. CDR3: CASSPGLAGYQETQYF. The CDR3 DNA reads TGTGCCAGCAGTCCAGGACTAGCGGGGTACCAAGAGACCCAGTACTTC.

CDR3 DNA: TGTGCCAGCATCAGGACGGACTACAATGAGCAGTTCTTC. The encoded protein is CASIRTDYNEQFF. The V and J genes are TRBV2 and TRBJ2-1; D is unresolved. The CDR3 is 13 residues long. The germline CDR1 and CDR2 sequences are SNHLY and FYNNEI. V was trimmed by 7 bases and J by 3 bases, leaving 10 bases between them.

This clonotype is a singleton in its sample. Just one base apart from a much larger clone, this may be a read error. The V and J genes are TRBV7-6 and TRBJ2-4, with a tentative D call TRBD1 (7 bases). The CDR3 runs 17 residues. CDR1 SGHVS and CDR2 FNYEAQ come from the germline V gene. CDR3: CVSSLSPGGTPKNIQYF. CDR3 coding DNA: TGTGTCAGCAGCTTAAGTCCAGGGGGGACCCCCAAAAACATTCAGTACTTC.

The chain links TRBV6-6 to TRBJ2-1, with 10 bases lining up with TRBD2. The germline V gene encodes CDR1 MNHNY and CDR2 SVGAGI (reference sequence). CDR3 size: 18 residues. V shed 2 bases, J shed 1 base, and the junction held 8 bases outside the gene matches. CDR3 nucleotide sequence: TGTGCCAGCAGTTACCTCCGTAGCGGGGGGATGTCCTACAATGAGCAGTTCTTC. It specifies CASSYLRSGGMSYNEQFF.

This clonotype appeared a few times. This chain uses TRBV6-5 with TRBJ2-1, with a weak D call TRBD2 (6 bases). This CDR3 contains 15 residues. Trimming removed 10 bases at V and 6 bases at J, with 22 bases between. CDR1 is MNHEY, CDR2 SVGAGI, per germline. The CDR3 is CATQWGSVGGNEQFF. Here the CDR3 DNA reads TGTGCCACACAGTGGGGATCCGTGGGGGGCAATGAGCAGTTCTTC.

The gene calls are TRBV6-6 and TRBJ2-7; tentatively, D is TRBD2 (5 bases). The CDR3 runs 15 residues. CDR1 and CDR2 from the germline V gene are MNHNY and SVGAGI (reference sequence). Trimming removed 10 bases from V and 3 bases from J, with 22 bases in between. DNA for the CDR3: TGTGCCAACACTTCGAGGGCTAGCCAATTCTACGAGCAGTACTTC. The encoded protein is CANTSRASQFYEQYF.

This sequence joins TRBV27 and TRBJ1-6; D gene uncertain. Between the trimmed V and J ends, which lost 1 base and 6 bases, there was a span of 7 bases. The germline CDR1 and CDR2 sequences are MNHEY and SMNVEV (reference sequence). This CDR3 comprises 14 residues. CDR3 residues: CASSLLAANSPLHF. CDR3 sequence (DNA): TGTGCCAGCAGTTTATTGGCCGCTAATTCACCCCTCCACTTT.

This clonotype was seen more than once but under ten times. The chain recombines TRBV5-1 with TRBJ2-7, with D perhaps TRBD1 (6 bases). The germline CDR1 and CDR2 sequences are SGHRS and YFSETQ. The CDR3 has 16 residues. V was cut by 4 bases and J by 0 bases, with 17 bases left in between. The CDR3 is CASSTRHETGSYEQYF. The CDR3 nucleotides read TGCGCCAGCAGCACACGACATGAGACAGGCTCCTACGAGCAGTACTTC.

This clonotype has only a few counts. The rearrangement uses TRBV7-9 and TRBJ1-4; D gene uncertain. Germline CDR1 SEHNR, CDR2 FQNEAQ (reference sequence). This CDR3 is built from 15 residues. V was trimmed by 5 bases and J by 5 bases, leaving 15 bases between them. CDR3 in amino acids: CASSPYTQTNEKLFF. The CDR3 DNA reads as TGTGCCAGCAGCCCTTACACCCAAACGAATGAAAAACTGTTTTTT.

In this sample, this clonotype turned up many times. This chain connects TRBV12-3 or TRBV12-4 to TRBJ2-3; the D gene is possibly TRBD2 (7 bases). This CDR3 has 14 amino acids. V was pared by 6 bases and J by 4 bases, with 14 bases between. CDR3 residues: CASSVGGLADTQYF. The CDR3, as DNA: TGTGCCAGCAGCGTGGGGGGGCTGGCAGATACGCAGTATTTT.

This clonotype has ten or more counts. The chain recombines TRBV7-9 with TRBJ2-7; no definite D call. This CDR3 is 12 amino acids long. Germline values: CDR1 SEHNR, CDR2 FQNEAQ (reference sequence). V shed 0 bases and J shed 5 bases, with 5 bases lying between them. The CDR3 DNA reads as TGTGCCAGCAGCTTAGCCTCACACGAGCAGTACTTC. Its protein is CASSLASHEQYF.

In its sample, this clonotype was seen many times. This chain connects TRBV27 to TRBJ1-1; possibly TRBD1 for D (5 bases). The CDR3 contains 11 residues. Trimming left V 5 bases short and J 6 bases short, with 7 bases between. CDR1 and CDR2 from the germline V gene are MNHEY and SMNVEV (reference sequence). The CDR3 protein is CASSGGAEAFF. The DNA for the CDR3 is TGTGCCAGCAGTGGGGGGGCTGAAGCTTTCTTT.

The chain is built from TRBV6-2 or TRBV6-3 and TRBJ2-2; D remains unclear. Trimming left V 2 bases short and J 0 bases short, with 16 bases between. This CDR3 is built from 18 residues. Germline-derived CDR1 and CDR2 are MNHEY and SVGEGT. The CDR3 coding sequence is TGTGCCAGCAGTTACCCAGAGGATGGACGGGCGAACACCGGGGAGCTGTTTTTT. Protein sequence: CASSYPEDGRANTGELFF.

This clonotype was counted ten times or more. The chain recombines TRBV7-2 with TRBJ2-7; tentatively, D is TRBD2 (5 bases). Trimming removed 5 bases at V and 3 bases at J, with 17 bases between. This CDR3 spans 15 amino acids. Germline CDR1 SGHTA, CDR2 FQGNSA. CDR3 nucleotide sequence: TGTGCCAGCAGCCCGAGAGAGGGCGCGCACTACGAGCAGTACTTC. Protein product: CASSPREGAHYEQYF.